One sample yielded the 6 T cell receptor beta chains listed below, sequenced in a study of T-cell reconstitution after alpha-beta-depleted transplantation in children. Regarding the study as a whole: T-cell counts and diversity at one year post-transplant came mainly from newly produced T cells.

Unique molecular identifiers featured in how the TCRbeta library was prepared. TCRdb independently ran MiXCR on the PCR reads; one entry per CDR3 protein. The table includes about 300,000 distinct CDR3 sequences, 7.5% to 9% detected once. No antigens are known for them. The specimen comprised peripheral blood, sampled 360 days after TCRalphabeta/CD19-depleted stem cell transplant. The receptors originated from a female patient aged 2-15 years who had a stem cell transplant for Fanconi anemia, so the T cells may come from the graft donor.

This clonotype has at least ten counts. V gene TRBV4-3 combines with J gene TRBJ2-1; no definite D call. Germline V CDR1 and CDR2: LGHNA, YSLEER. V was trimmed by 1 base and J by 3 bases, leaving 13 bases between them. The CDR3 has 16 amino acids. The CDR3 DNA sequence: TGCGCCAGCAGCCAAGCCTCCGGGTATATCTACAATGAGCAGTTCTTC. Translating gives CASSQASGYIYNEQFF.

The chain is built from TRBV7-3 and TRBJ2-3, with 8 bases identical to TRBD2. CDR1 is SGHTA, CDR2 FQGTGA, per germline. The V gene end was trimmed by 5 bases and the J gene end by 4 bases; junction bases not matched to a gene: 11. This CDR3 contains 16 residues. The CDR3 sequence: CASSPTGGALADTQYF. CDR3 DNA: TGTGCCAGCAGCCCGACCGGGGGGGCGTTAGCAGATACGCAGTATTTT. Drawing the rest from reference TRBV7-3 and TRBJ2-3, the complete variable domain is GAGVSQTPSNKVTEKGKYVELRCDPISGHTALYWYRQSLGQGPEFLIYFQGTGAADDSGLPNDRFFAVRPEGSVSTLKIQRTERGDSAVYLCASSPTGGALADTQYFGPGTRLTVL.

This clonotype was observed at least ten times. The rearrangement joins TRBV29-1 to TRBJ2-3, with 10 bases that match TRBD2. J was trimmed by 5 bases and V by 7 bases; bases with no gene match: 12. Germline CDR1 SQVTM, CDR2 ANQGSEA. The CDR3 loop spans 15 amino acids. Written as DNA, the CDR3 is TGCAGCGCCCACCAAGCGGGAGGGCCGGGAGATACGCAGTATTTT. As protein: CSAHQAGGPGDTQYF.

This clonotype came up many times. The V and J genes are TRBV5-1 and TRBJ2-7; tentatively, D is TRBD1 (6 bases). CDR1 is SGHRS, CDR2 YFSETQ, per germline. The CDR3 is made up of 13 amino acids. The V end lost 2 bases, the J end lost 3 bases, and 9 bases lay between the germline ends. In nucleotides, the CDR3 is TGCGCCAGCAGCTTTCTAGGGGGCTACGAGCAGTACTTC. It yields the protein CASSFLGGYEQYF.

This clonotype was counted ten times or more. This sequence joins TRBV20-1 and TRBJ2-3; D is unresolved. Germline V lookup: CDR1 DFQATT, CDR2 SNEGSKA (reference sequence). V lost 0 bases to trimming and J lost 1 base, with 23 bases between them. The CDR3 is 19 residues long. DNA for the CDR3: TGCAGTGCTAGAGAAATGCCGTTCCTCCGGTCTCCTGGCACAGATACGCAGTATTTT. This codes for CSAREMPFLRSPGTDTQYF.

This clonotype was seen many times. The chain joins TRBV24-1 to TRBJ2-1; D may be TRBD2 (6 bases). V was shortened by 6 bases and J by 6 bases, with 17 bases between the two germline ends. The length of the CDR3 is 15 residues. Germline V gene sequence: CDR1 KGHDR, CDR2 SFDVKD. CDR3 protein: CATSPGTSPPNEQFF. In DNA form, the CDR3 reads TGTGCCACCAGTCCCGGGACTTCCCCCCCCAATGAGCAGTTCTTC.